Below, 26 T cell receptor beta chains from the same sample are listed, as sequenced in a study of chemoradiotherapy in HPV16-positive cancers. Repertoires were generated with immunoSEQ multiplex PCR, while TCRdb's copy carries only in-frame clones and drops some. The data show 12,000 or so clones, almost 90% seen once. The sample was acquired from a patient who underwent chemoradiotherapy. The origin of the receptors is a human donor with HPV-associated anogenital cancer.

The CDR3 loop reads CASSQESRLTGELFF. CDR3 DNA sequence: TGCGCCAGCAGCCAAGAATCGCGGTTAACCGGGGAGCTGTTTTTT. The chain has TRBV4-1 and TRBJ2-2; no clear D gene. V lost 0 bases, J lost 5 bases, and 10 bases lay in between. The length of the CDR3 is 15 residues. Germline V gives CDR1 MGHRA, CDR2 YSYEKL.

This chain joins TRBV30 and TRBJ1-2; possibly TRBD1 for D (5 bases). This CDR3 contains 14 residues. Germline-derived CDR1 and CDR2 are GTSNPN and SVGIG (reference sequence). V lost 3 bases and J 5 bases, leaving 16 bases between the germline ends. The CDR3 DNA is TGTGCCTGGAGCCCCCCGACAGAGATTTATGGCTACACCTTC. It codes for CAWSPPTEIYGYTF. Drawing the rest from reference TRBV30 and TRBJ1-2, the complete variable domain is SQTIHQWPATLVQPVGSPLSLECTVEGTSNPNLYWYRQAAGRGLQLLFYSVGIGQISSEVPQNLSASRPQDRQFILSSKKLLLSDSGFYLCAWSPPTEIYGYTFGSGTRLTVV.

The V gene is TRBV5-4, the J gene TRBJ2-5, with unresolved D. V was pared by 5 bases and J by 1 base, with 12 bases between. The CDR3 is 14 amino acids. From germline, CDR1 is SGHNT and CDR2 YYREEE (reference sequence). The CDR3 sequence is CASSFIGRQETQYF. CDR3 nucleotide sequence: TGTGCCAGCAGTTTCATTGGACGCCAAGAGACCCAGTACTTC.

This clone was seen only once. Within the sample, other DNA sequences also encode this same CDR3. V gene TRBV19 combines with J gene TRBJ1-2; D uncertain. Trimming removed 5 bases from V and 1 base from J, with 2 bases in between. CDR1 LNHDA and CDR2 SQIVND come from the germline V gene (reference sequence). The CDR3 sequence is 11 residues long. CDR3 DNA: TGTGCCAGTAGTCTTAACTATGGCTACACCTTC. Its translation: CASSLNYGYTF.

The chain joins TRBV4-1 to TRBJ2-1, with 11 bases aligning to TRBD2. V was clipped by 0 bases and J by 6 bases; unmatched bases: 4. CDR3 size: 16 residues. CDR1 is MGHRA and CDR2 is YSYEKL in the germline V gene. CDR3 protein: CASSQELAGAINEQFF. The CDR3, as DNA: TGCGCCAGCAGCCAAGAACTAGCGGGAGCTATCAATGAGCAGTTCTTC.

The chain joins TRBV5-1 to TRBJ2-7; the match to TRBD2 covers 13 bases. The length of the CDR3 is 17 residues. Germline CDR1 and CDR2: SGHRS and YFSETQ. V gave up 0 bases and J gave up 3 bases; unmatched junction bases: 6. The CDR3 bases are TGCGCCAGCAGCTTGGGTACTAGCGGGAGGGTCGGCTACGAGCAGTACTTC. The encoded protein is CASSLGTSGRVGYEQYF.

The V and J genes are TRBV27 and TRBJ2-3; 11 bases align to TRBD1. V lost 6 bases and J lost 5; bases outside the gene matches: 4. The CDR3 spans 14 residues. Germline-derived CDR1 and CDR2 are MNHEY and SMNVEV (reference sequence). CDR3 nucleotides: TGTGCCAGCAGCCGGGACAGGGGGAGAGATACGCAGTATTTT. This gives the protein CASSRDRGRDTQYF.

A remark on this clone: The sample holds other DNA sequences that translate to the same CDR3. This chain uses TRBV11-2 with TRBJ2-2; D remains ambiguous. The germline gives CDR1 SGHAT, CDR2 FQNNGV. The V end was cut by 3 bases, the J end by 3 bases, with 5 bases between. The CDR3 extends over 13 amino acids. The CDR3 DNA reads as TGTGCCAGCAGCTTGACCGACACCGGGGAGCTGTTTTTT. Amino acids: CASSLTDTGELFF.

The chain joins TRBV29-1 to TRBJ2-5, with a tentative D call TRBD2 (6 bases). Germline V gene sequence: CDR1 SQVTM, CDR2 ANQGSEA. The CDR3 totals 12 residues. The V gene lost 6 bases and the J gene lost 5 bases, with 13 bases spanning the gap. CDR3 loop: CSVMGSGETQYF. The CDR3 coding sequence is TGCAGCGTAATGGGTAGCGGCGAGACCCAGTACTTC. Using reference TRBV29-1 and TRBJ2-5 for the parts outside the CDR3, the full variable domain is SAVISQKPSRDICQRGTSLTIQCQVDSQVTMMFWYRQQPGQSLTLIATANQGSEATYESGFVIDKFPISRPNLTFSTLTVSNMSPEDSSIYLCSVMGSGETQYFGPGTRLLVL.

This chain connects TRBV2 to TRBJ2-5; 15 nucleotides line up with TRBD2. V was pared by 4 bases and J by 5 bases, with 8 bases of the junction left unmatched. Germline CDR1 SNHLY, CDR2 FYNNEI. The CDR3 consists of 17 residues. CDR3 residues: CASSVGLAGGSRETQYF. Written as DNA, the CDR3 is TGTGCCAGCAGTGTGGGACTAGCGGGGGGCTCCCGTGAGACCCAGTACTTC.

The chain joins TRBV19 to TRBJ1-4, with D hard to call. This CDR3 comprises 13 residues. Germline values: CDR1 LNHDA, CDR2 SQIVND (reference sequence). The V end lost 7 bases, the J end lost 4 bases, and 10 bases lay between the germline ends. The CDR3: CASTFGVNEKLFF. In nucleotides, the CDR3 is TGTGCCAGTACCTTCGGGGTTAATGAAAAACTGTTTTTT.

V is TRBV25-1 and J is TRBJ1-3; TRBD1 matches at 7 bases. Trimming removed 4 bases from V and 4 bases from J; junction bases left unmatched: 7. Germline values: CDR1 MGHDK, CDR2 SYGVNS. The CDR3 has 15 amino acids. CDR3 in amino acids: CASSVDRVFGNTIYF. As DNA, the CDR3 is TGTGCCAGCAGTGTCGACAGGGTTTTCGGAAACACCATATATTTT.

V usage is TRBV7-6 and J usage is TRBJ2-1; 11 bases are a match to TRBD2. This CDR3 has 14 residues. Trimming removed 5 bases from V and 6 bases from J; junction bases left unmatched: 3. Germline CDR1 and CDR2: SGHVS and FNYEAQ. The CDR3 here is CASSVGTSGNEQFF. In DNA form, the CDR3 reads TGTGCCAGCAGCGTCGGGACTAGCGGCAATGAGCAGTTCTTC.

This chain connects TRBV6-1 to TRBJ1-2; D possibly corresponds to TRBD1 (6 bases). Deletions cut 4 bases from V and 7 bases from J, with 7 bases between. Germline V gene data show CDR1 as MNHNS and CDR2 as SASEGT. The CDR3 loop spans 11 amino acids. The CDR3 DNA reads TGTGCCAGCAGTGTAGGGGGTGGCTACACCTTC. It encodes CASSVGGGYTF.

This clone was counted a single time. J is TRBJ1-2 and V is TRBV18; no reliable D call. The germline CDR1 and CDR2 sequences are KGHSH and LQKENI. This CDR3 is built from 14 residues. Trimming removed 3 bases at V and 4 bases at J, with 12 bases between. As DNA, the CDR3 is TGTGCCAGCTCACCCCCAACAGAAACCTATGGCTACACCTTC. This gives the protein CASSPPTETYGYTF.

This chain links TRBV25-1 with TRBJ2-2, with 9 bases aligning to TRBD2. Germline CDR1 is MGHDK and CDR2 is SYGVNS. V was clipped by 6 bases and J by 2 bases; unmatched bases: 10. The CDR3 spans 17 residues. The CDR3: CASSPLLSGGNTGELFF. The CDR3 nucleotides read TGTGCCAGCAGCCCTCTCCTTAGCGGGGGTAACACCGGGGAGCTGTTTTTT.

The chain combines TRBV11-1 with TRBJ2-5, with D tentatively TRBD2 (7 bases). Trimming shortened V by 3 bases and J by 5 bases, and 13 bases separated the two germline ends. CDR1 and CDR2 from the germline V gene are SGHAT and FQDESV (reference sequence). This CDR3 has 14 residues. The CDR3 is CASSLGGGDETQYF. In DNA, the CDR3 is TGTGCCAGCAGCTTGGGGGGGGGCGATGAGACCCAGTACTTC.

V gene TRBV5-1 combines with J gene TRBJ2-3; 11 nucleotides align to TRBD2. This CDR3 has 19 residues. CDR1 is SGHRS and CDR2 is YFSETQ in the germline V gene. The V gene end was trimmed by 4 bases and the J gene end by 2 bases; junction bases not matched to a gene: 15. The chain's CDR3 is CASSIGLAGPGVFTDTQYF. The CDR3 coding sequence is TGCGCCAGCAGCATTGGACTAGCGGGCCCTGGGGTTTTCACAGATACGCAGTATTTT. Full variable domain (remainder filled in from reference TRBV5-1 and TRBJ2-3): KAGVTQTPRYLIKTRGQQVTLSCSPISGHRSVSWYQQTPGQGLQFLFEYFSETQRNKGNFPGRFSGRQFSNSRSEMNVSTLELGDSALYLCASSIGLAGPGVFTDTQYFGPGTRLTVL.

The genes are TRBV6-5 and TRBJ2-5; no definite D call. The CDR3 has 14 amino acids. Trimming cost V 0 bases and J 7 bases, with 12 bases left between them. Germline lookup yields CDR1 MNHEY and CDR2 SVGAGI. The chain's CDR3 is CASSYSILPGTQYF. CDR3 DNA sequence: TGTGCCAGCAGTTACTCGATTCTGCCAGGGACCCAGTACTTC.

V and J are TRBV27 and TRBJ2-1; D remains unclear. V lost 3 bases and J lost 0, with 15 bases in between. CDR1 is MNHEY and CDR2 is SMNVEV in the germline V gene (reference sequence). The CDR3 covers 17 residues. The CDR3: CASSLSRRVFSYNEQFF. The CDR3 DNA reads TGTGCCAGCAGTTTGTCCCGTAGGGTCTTCTCCTACAATGAGCAGTTCTTC.

This rearrangement joins TRBV6-5 to TRBJ2-1, with 8 nucleotides matching TRBD2. In germline, CDR1 is MNHEY, CDR2 SVGAGI. After removal of 0 bases from V and 7 bases from J, the junction contained 8 bases not matched to a gene. CDR3 length equals 16 residues. CDR3 sequence (DNA): TGTGCCAGCAGTTACTCGCCGGGGGGGCTCGCGAATGAGCAGTTCTTC. It translates to CASSYSPGGLANEQFF.

The gene calls are TRBV2 and TRBJ1-2, with unresolved D. The CDR3 contains 13 residues. Trimming removed 1 base from V and 7 bases from J, with 10 bases in between. Germline V lookup: CDR1 SNHLY, CDR2 FYNNEI. Written as DNA, the CDR3 is TGTGCCAGCAGTGAAGATTGGGCAGCTGGCTACACCTTC. This sequence encodes CASSEDWAAGYTF.

The gene calls are TRBV29-1 and TRBJ2-3; D gene uncertain. CDR1 and CDR2 (germline): SQVTM, ANQGSEA. Trimming removed 2 bases at V and 0 bases at J, with 9 bases between. The CDR3 has 14 amino acids. CDR3 in amino acids: CSVEPALSTDTQYF. As DNA, the CDR3 is TGCAGCGTTGAACCCGCACTGAGCACAGATACGCAGTATTTT.

The V gene is TRBV5-1, the J gene TRBJ1-2; 8 nucleotides agree with TRBD1. CDR3 length: 13 residues. V shed 4 bases and J 8 bases; nucleotides not matched to a gene: 7. CDR1 is SGHRS and CDR2 is YFSETQ in the germline V gene. The CDR3, as DNA: TGCGCCAGCAGCGGTGGACAGGGTCACGGCTACACCTTC. Protein product: CASSGGQGHGYTF.

V gene TRBV7-8 combines with J gene TRBJ2-7; possible D gene TRBD1, 5 bases. The germline V and J ends were trimmed by 1 base and 6 bases, with 16 bases remaining between them. The CDR3 length is 15 residues. Germline V gene sequence: CDR1 SGHVS, CDR2 FQNEAQ. The CDR3 region is CASSLGGRSFPEQYF. CDR3 sequence (DNA): TGTGCCAGCAGCTTAGGGGGCCGTTCCTTCCCCGAGCAGTACTTC.

The CDR3 nucleotides are TGCGCCAGCAGCTTGGTGACCAGCTCCTACGAGCAGTACTTC. Translating it yields CASSLVTSSYEQYF. The V call is TRBV5-1, the J call TRBJ2-7; no clear D gene. The CDR3 totals 14 residues. Per the germline V gene, CDR1 is SGHRS and CDR2 is YFSETQ. Deletions cut 0 bases from V and 0 bases from J, with 7 bases between.